This T cell receptor (beta chain) was identified during a study of blood T cell repertoires in COVID-19. V was cut by 0 bases and J by 7 bases, with 15 bases left in between. Germline CDR1 reads SGHTA; CDR2 reads FQGNSA. The CDR3 consists of 16 residues. Some clones are missing from TCRdb's copy, which holds only in-frame ones; the method was immunoSEQ multiplex PCR. The sample lists around 100,000 clones, 88% occurring once. Sequencing was done on a sample of peripheral blood. The clonotype was recovered from a human donor in a cohort sampled during active COVID-19. The V call is TRBV7-2, the J call TRBJ1-4, with a weak D call TRBD1 (5 bases). CDR3 nucleotide sequence: TGTGCCAGCAGCTTAGCTTGGGGCGGCGTAAGTGAAAAACTGTTTTTT. Translated: CASSLAWGGVSEKLFF. Using reference TRBV7-2 and TRBJ1-4 for the parts outside the CDR3, the full variable domain is GAGVSQSPSNKVTEKGKDVELRCDPISGHTALYWYRQSLGQGLEFLIYFQGNSAPDKSGLPSDRFSAERTGGSVSTLTIQRTQQEDSAVYLCASSLAWGGVSEKLFFGSGTQLSVL.